What follows are 17 T cell receptor beta chains derived from one specimen sequenced in a study of T cells in tumors after PD-1 blockade. Using immunoSEQ multiplex PCR, the repertoire was profiled, and TCRdb retains in-frame clones only, with some absent. Of about 20,000 clones in the sample, more than 70% are singletons; the top ten hold approximately 25%. Source: PBMCs, taken before anti-PD-1 treatment. These receptors all stem from a human donor with basal cell carcinoma.

The rearrangement links TRBV12-3 or TRBV12-4 to TRBJ2-2; no definite D call. The CDR3 length is 12 residues. Deletions cut 4 bases from V and 4 bases from J, with 4 bases between. CDR3 protein: CASSYSTGELFF. The CDR3, as DNA: TGTGCCAGCAGTTACAGCACCGGGGAGCTGTTTTTT.

The chain links TRBV10-3 to TRBJ1-1, with 8 bases fitting TRBD1. Germline V lookup: CDR1 ENHRY, CDR2 SYGVKD. V trimming: 0 bases; J trimming: 5 bases; junction bases outside the gene matches: 5. The CDR3 extends over 15 amino acids. CDR3: CAISESQGARTEAFF. For the CDR3, the DNA is TGTGCCATCAGTGAGTCTCAGGGGGCAAGGACTGAAGCTTTCTTT.

This clone was recorded only once. This sequence joins TRBV23-1 and TRBJ2-7; D uncertain. TRBV23-1 is treated as an ORF (open reading frame) with a function not yet certain. CDR3 length: 11 residues. The ends were cut back, 2 bases at V and 7 bases at J, with 6 bases in the middle. This chain's CDR3 is CASSQSPEQYF. DNA for the CDR3: TGCGCCAGCAGTCAAAGCCCTGAGCAGTACTTC.

The J gene is TRBJ2-5, the V gene TRBV9; 7 bases match TRBD1. After removal of 0 bases from V and 3 bases from J, the junction contained 5 bases not matched to a gene. CDR3 length equals 15 residues. Germline CDR1 is SGDLS and CDR2 is YYNGEE. The CDR3 DNA is TGTGCCAGCAGCGTAGGCTCAGGGGGAGAAGAGACCCAGTACTTC. Its translation: CASSVGSGGEETQYF.

The gene calls are TRBV11-2 and TRBJ2-7; 7 nucleotides line up with TRBD1. The CDR3 extends over 18 amino acids. V lost 5 bases to trimming and J lost 0 bases; unmatched junction nucleotides: 16. Germline assignment: CDR1 SGHAT and CDR2 FQNNGV. CDR3 sequence reads: CASSPIRRNRGISYEQYF. The CDR3 coding sequence is TGTGCCAGCAGCCCAATAAGGAGAAACAGGGGAATCTCCTACGAGCAGTACTTC.

The chain links TRBV10-1 to TRBJ2-1; 13 nucleotides agree with TRBD2. V trimming: 3 bases; J trimming: 5 bases; junction bases outside the gene matches: 7. Germline V gene data show CDR1 as WNHNN and CDR2 as SYGVQD (reference sequence). This CDR3 has 17 amino acids. The CDR3 DNA is TGCGCCAGCAGTGATTCGACTAGCGGGAGGTTGGACAATGAGCAGTTCTTC. Its translation is CASSDSTSGRLDNEQFF.

This chain uses TRBV5-1 with TRBJ2-7; D remains unclear. Trimming removed 3 bases at V and 2 bases at J, with 12 bases between. Germline-derived CDR1 and CDR2 are SGHRS and YFSETQ. This CDR3 has 14 residues. CDR3 bases: TGCGCCAGCAGCTCAAATCTCGTACCCTACGAGCAGTACTTC. It specifies CASSSNLVPYEQYF.

CDR3 residues: CPGVYEQYF. The DNA for the CDR3 is TGTCCCGGGGTCTACGAGCAGTACTTC. The V and J genes are TRBV28 and TRBJ2-7; a possible D gene is TRBD2 (5 bases). Germline V gene sequence: CDR1 MDHEN, CDR2 SYDVKM. There are 9 residues in the CDR3.

The rearrangement links TRBV30 to TRBJ2-1; the match to TRBD2 covers 7 bases. CDR1 is GTSNPN and CDR2 is SVGIG in the germline V gene (reference sequence). This CDR3 is 15 amino acids long. V lost 2 bases, J lost 3 bases, and 7 bases stayed unmatched. The CDR3 DNA sequence: TGTGCCTGGAGTAACGCGGGAGCCGACTACAATGAGCAGTTCTTC. Protein product: CAWSNAGADYNEQFF.

The chain employs TRBV9 and TRBJ1-1; a possible D gene is TRBD1 (5 bases). The V gene lost 0 bases and the J gene lost 3 bases, with 12 bases spanning the gap. The germline gives CDR1 SGDLS, CDR2 YYNGEE. The CDR3 is made up of 15 amino acids. In DNA, the CDR3 is TGTGCCAGCAGCGTAGAGGGAGGGACCCACACTGAAGCTTTCTTT. Protein: CASSVEGGTHTEAFF.

This chain links TRBV7-3 with TRBJ2-1, with D possibly matching TRBD2 (5 bases). This CDR3 has 12 residues. Trimming cost V 5 bases and J 9 bases, with 11 bases left between them. The V gene's germline CDR1 is SGHTA and CDR2 FQGTGA. CDR3 nucleotide sequence: TGTGCCAGCAGCAACTCGGGGAGTGAGCAGTTCTTC. Translation gives CASSNSGSEQFF.

This clone was picked up one time. The rearrangement joins TRBV9 to TRBJ2-2, with D maybe TRBD1 (5 bases). The CDR3 sequence is 14 residues long. CDR1 and CDR2 (germline): SGDLS, YYNGEE. Between the trimmed V and J ends, which lost 4 bases and 4 bases, there was a span of 11 bases. CDR3 bases: TGTGCCAGCAGCCCCCTCCAGGGCACCGGGGAGCTGTTTTTT. It specifies CASSPLQGTGELFF.

Notes on this clone: Other DNA sequences from this sample encode an identical CDR3 as well. The rearrangement uses TRBV2 and TRBJ2-1; tentative D call: TRBD2 (5 bases). This CDR3 region has 19 residues. V was clipped by 11 bases and J by 0 bases, with 29 bases between them. Germline V gives CDR1 SNHLY, CDR2 FYNNEI. The CDR3 here is CARCDGWARVGSSYNEQFF. The DNA for the CDR3 is TGTGCCCGCTGTGACGGGTGGGCGCGGGTGGGGAGCTCCTACAATGAGCAGTTCTTC.

The chain recombines TRBV19 with TRBJ1-2; 7 positions match TRBD1. This CDR3 region has 16 residues. Per the germline V gene, CDR1 is LNHDA and CDR2 is SQIVND (reference sequence). Trimming removed 4 bases from V and 0 bases from J; junction bases left unmatched: 8. The DNA of the CDR3 is TGTGCCAGTAGTACAAGCAACAGGGGAGCTAACTATGGCTACACCTTC. Residues: CASSTSNRGANYGYTF.

V usage is TRBV18 and J usage is TRBJ2-5; maybe TRBD1 (6 bases). This CDR3 spans 14 amino acids. V was trimmed by 6 bases and J by 0 bases, leaving 11 bases between them. The germline CDR1 and CDR2 sequences are KGHSH and LQKENI. In nucleotides, the CDR3 is TGTGCCAGCTCCCTCAACAGGGACCAAGAGACCCAGTACTTC. Translation gives CASSLNRDQETQYF.

The CDR3 nucleotides read TGCGCCAGCAGCCAAGCTACCGTGGGCACAGATACGCAGTATTTT. This encodes CASSQATVGTDTQYF. This chain links TRBV4-3 with TRBJ2-3; D not certain. V was pared by 1 base and J by 1 base, with 9 bases between. This CDR3 contains 15 residues. Germline V gene sequence: CDR1 LGHNA, CDR2 YSLEER.

The chain has TRBV7-6 and TRBJ2-7; D may be TRBD1 (7 bases). The CDR3 has 14 amino acids. The germline V gene has CDR1 SGHVS and CDR2 FNYEAQ. Trimming stripped 3 bases from V and 6 bases from J, with 15 bases between. DNA for the CDR3: TGTGCCAGCAGCTTGTTAGGACAGGAGGGCGAGCAGTACTTC. It is translated as CASSLLGQEGEQYF.